Each of the 27 T cell receptor beta chains below was sequenced from the same sample in a study of T cells in Graves' hyperthyroidism and ophthalmopathy. Amplification of TCR beta CDR3 regions used RNA as the template. The HTBI primer set served for first-round RT-PCR of the TCR CDR3. TCRdb called the multiplex PCR reads again in MiXCR, with one record for every CDR3 protein. The data contain 730,000 or so distinct CDR3 sequences, approximately 19% of them singletons. Sequencing was carried out using blood. Source of these receptors: a woman aged 45-65 years with Graves' hyperthyroidism that later progressed to Graves' ophthalmopathy.

This clonotype came up a few times. The chain carries TRBV3-1 and TRBJ1-1; no definite D call. CDR1 and CDR2 (germline): LGHDT, YNNKEL (reference sequence). The CDR3 length is 14 residues. V dropped 4 bases and J dropped 5 bases, with 14 bases sitting between them. The CDR3 sequence: CASSPFVQWTEAFF. The CDR3 DNA is TGTGCCAGCAGCCCCTTCGTACAATGGACTGAAGCTTTCTTT.

A word on this clonotype: A much larger clone sits a single nucleotide away, making a read error possible. The V call is TRBV3-1, the J call TRBJ1-5; D remains unclear. The length of the CDR3 is 15 residues. Germline assignment: CDR1 LGHDT and CDR2 YNNKEL (reference sequence). The CDR3 loop reads CASNQDQAAGQPQHF. The CDR3 DNA reads TGTGCCAGCAACCAAGATCAAGCAGCTGGTCAGCCCCAGCATTTT.

Of note for this clonotype: The conserved phenylalanine or tryptophan normally closing the CDR3 is absent here, so this likely arose from a read error. CDR3 amino acids: CASSYPASRGPFTDTQYL. CDR3 bases: TGTGCCAGCAGTTACCCAGCGAGCAGGGGGCCCTTCACAGATACGCAGTATCTT. The rearrangement uses TRBV6-5 and TRBJ2-3, with 8 bases aligning to TRBD1. The junction had 12 bases not matched to a gene; V was cut back by 2 bases and J by 2 bases. In germline, CDR1 is MNHEY, CDR2 SVGAGI. The CDR3 has 18 amino acids.

This clonotype was picked up one time. V and J are TRBV29-1 and TRBJ2-3, with 7 nucleotides matching TRBD2. This CDR3 comprises 17 residues. V lost 2 bases to trimming and J lost 0 bases; unmatched junction nucleotides: 11. The germline V gene has CDR1 SQVTM and CDR2 ANQGSEA. The CDR3 DNA reads TGCAGCGTTGAATACAGCGGGGTTGGGTCTAGCACAGATACGCAGTATTTT. Its protein is CSVEYSGVGSSTDTQYF.

The table lists this clonotype with a few counts. The J gene is TRBJ1-3, the V gene TRBV10-2, with D uncertain. There are 14 residues in the CDR3. V dropped 8 bases and J dropped 4 bases, with 15 bases sitting between them. CDR1 is WSHSY and CDR2 is SAAADI in the germline V gene. The CDR3 loop reads CASQRGSGGNTIYF. The CDR3 DNA follows: TGCGCCAGCCAGAGAGGCAGCGGCGGAAACACCATATATTTT.

This clonotype has ten or more counts. This chain connects TRBV5-1 to TRBJ2-1; a possible D gene is TRBD1 (6 bases). The CDR3 totals 15 residues. Germline lookup yields CDR1 SGHRS and CDR2 YFSETQ. The V end was cut by 3 bases, the J end by 1 base, with 11 bases between. Here the CDR3 DNA reads TGCGCCAGCAGCTGGACAGATCCTTCCTACAATGAGCAGTTCTTC. It specifies CASSWTDPSYNEQFF.

The gene calls are TRBV19 and TRBJ2-1; 7 nucleotides align to TRBD2. Germline lookup yields CDR1 LNHDA and CDR2 SQIVND (reference sequence). Trimming at V came to 5 bases and at J to 6 bases, leaving 7 bases not matched to a gene. CDR3 length equals 14 residues. CDR3 in amino acids: CASSPSGVGNEQFF. In DNA, the CDR3 is TGTGCCAGTAGTCCCAGCGGGGTGGGCAATGAGCAGTTCTTC.

This sequence joins TRBV20-1 and TRBJ1-2, with D possibly TRBD1 on 6 matching bases. From germline, CDR1 is DFQATT and CDR2 SNEGSKA (reference sequence). The CDR3 covers 14 residues. Trimming took off 5 bases at V and 0 bases at J, with 13 bases between the two ends. The CDR3 spells CSAGGQKSNYGYTF. CDR3 nucleotide sequence: TGCAGTGCTGGCGGACAGAAATCTAACTATGGCTACACCTTC.

About this clonotype: A read error may account for a junction end that differs from germline. The chain joins TRBV3-1 to TRBJ1-5; D gene unclear. The V gene's germline CDR1 is LGHDT and CDR2 YNNKEL (reference sequence). The CDR3 contains 14 residues. The chain's CDR3 is CASSQGGGYQPQHF. CDR3 coding DNA: TGTGCCAGCAGCCAAGGGGGTGGCTATCAACCCCAGCATTTT.

This clonotype occurred a few times. J is TRBJ2-3 and V is TRBV3-1; D ambiguous. The V and J ends lost 0 bases and 10 bases respectively, with 8 bases between them. The CDR3 loop spans 12 amino acids. Germline lookup yields CDR1 LGHDT and CDR2 YNNKEL (reference sequence). In DNA, the CDR3 is TGTGCCAGCAGCCAAGACCCTATAGCGCAGTATTTT. It is translated as CASSQDPIAQYF.

This clonotype occurred a few times. The chain is built from TRBV19 and TRBJ1-5; no clear D gene. Germline V gene data show CDR1 as LNHDA and CDR2 as SQIVND (reference sequence). Trimming took 4 bases from V and 1 from J, leaving 11 bases between them. The CDR3 totals 15 residues. The CDR3 coding sequence is TGTGCCAGTAGTACGGACTCCCTCAGCAATCAGCCCCAGCATTTT. Translating gives CASSTDSLSNQPQHF.

This chain uses TRBV9 with TRBJ1-2; no definite D call. Germline V gene data show CDR1 as SGDLS and CDR2 as YYNGEE. The V gene lost 3 bases and the J gene lost 4 bases, with 10 bases spanning the gap. CDR3 size: 13 residues. CDR3 in amino acids: CASSDKVGYGYTF. The CDR3 region has the DNA TGTGCCAGCAGCGACAAGGTGGGCTATGGCTACACCTTC.

This clonotype was detected many times. The V and J genes are TRBV3-1 and TRBJ2-7; D gene uncertain. This CDR3 spans 14 amino acids. Per germline, CDR1 LGHDT and CDR2 YNNKEL (reference sequence). The germline V and J ends were trimmed by 1 base and 0 bases, with 7 bases remaining between them. The CDR3 protein is CASSQGTFSYEQYF. The DNA of the CDR3 is TGTGCCAGCAGCCAAGGTACCTTCTCCTACGAGCAGTACTTC.

V and J are TRBV9 and TRBJ1-2; D is perhaps TRBD1 (5 bases). In germline, CDR1 is SGDLS, CDR2 YYNGEE. V lost 0 bases and J lost 7, with 13 bases in between. The CDR3 has 14 residues. The CDR3 is CASSVDLGTRGYTF. In DNA, the CDR3 is TGTGCCAGCAGCGTAGATCTGGGGACTCGTGGCTACACCTTC.

This clonotype was seen repeatedly, ten times or more. The chain employs TRBV6-1 and TRBJ2-2, with D possibly being TRBD1 (5 bases). V lost 5 bases, J lost 7 bases, and 8 bases lay in between. Germline loops: CDR1 MNHNS, CDR2 SASEGT. CDR3 size: 12 residues. The CDR3 nucleotides are TGTGCCAGCAGTCCAGGGCGCGGGGAGCTGTTTTTT. It is translated as CASSPGRGELFF.

On this clonotype: Sequence at one end of the junction differs from germline and may be a read error. The chain employs TRBV7-7 and TRBJ2-1; TRBD1 might be the D (6 bases). Germline values: CDR1 SSHAT, CDR2 FNYEAQ (reference sequence). The CDR3 spans 13 residues. DNA for the CDR3: TGTGCTAGCAGCTTAGGCAGGGGCGATGAGCAGTTCTTC. Its translation: CASSLGRGDEQFF.

V usage is TRBV20-1 and J usage is TRBJ1-4; tentatively, D is TRBD1 (5 bases). The CDR3 sequence is 16 residues long. The germline V gene has CDR1 DFQATT and CDR2 SNEGSKA (reference sequence). Trimming took off 5 bases at V and 0 bases at J, with 16 bases between the two ends. The CDR3 protein is CSARDGRLATNEKLFF. The CDR3 DNA reads as TGCAGTGCTCGGGACGGACGGTTGGCAACTAATGAAAAACTGTTTTTT.

This clonotype turned up a few times. The chain employs TRBV5-1 and TRBJ1-6, with TRBD1 as a possible D gene (6 bases). V was shortened by 4 bases and J by 3 bases, with 17 bases between the two germline ends. The germline V gene has CDR1 SGHRS and CDR2 YFSETQ. This CDR3 is 17 amino acids long. The CDR3 DNA is TGCGCCAGCAGCAGCGGGGGCCGGGGAGTCTATAATTCACCCCTCCACTTT. It specifies CASSSGGRGVYNSPLHF.

This clonotype was counted between two and nine times. The rearrangement uses TRBV20-1 and TRBJ2-5, with D possibly matching TRBD2 (6 bases). With 6 bases removed from V and 5 bases from J, the gap between germline ends came to 19 bases. This CDR3 spans 14 amino acids. The germline gives CDR1 DFQATT, CDR2 SNEGSKA (reference sequence). CDR3 in amino acids: CSADSGELKETQYF. In nucleotides, the CDR3 is TGCAGTGCCGACTCGGGGGAGCTAAAGGAGACCCAGTACTTC.

This clonotype has only a few counts. At one end, the junction sequence differs from germline, possibly due to a read error. As DNA, the CDR3 is TGTGCCAGCAGCCGAGCTAGCGGGGGCTACAATGAGCAGTTCTTC. Its translation: CASSRASGGYNEQFF. The rearrangement uses TRBV5-1 and TRBJ2-1; 10 positions match TRBD2. Germline V gene lookup returns CDR1 SGHRS and CDR2 YFSETQ. The CDR3 runs 15 residues.

In this sample, this clonotype turned up a few times. The chain uses TRBV7-8 and TRBJ1-6, with TRBD1 as a possible D gene (6 bases). From germline, CDR1 is SGHVS and CDR2 FQNEAQ. This CDR3 spans 14 amino acids. The V end was cut by 4 bases, the J end by 10 bases, with 14 bases between. The CDR3: CASSSPEGVSPLHF. DNA for the CDR3: TGTGCCAGCAGCTCTCCCGAGGGGGTCTCACCCCTCCACTTT.

This clonotype came up a few times. The rearrangement uses TRBV7-9 and TRBJ2-1, with 8 bases lining up with TRBD2. Germline V gene lookup returns CDR1 SEHNR and CDR2 FQNEAQ (reference sequence). The CDR3 is 14 amino acids. Trimming removed 3 bases from V and 8 bases from J; junction bases left unmatched: 6. The CDR3 protein is CASSFGGAGDEQFF. The CDR3 nucleotides read TGTGCCAGCAGCTTCGGGGGGGCCGGGGATGAGCAGTTCTTC.

The J gene is TRBJ2-7, the V gene TRBV19; unclear D gene. Trimming cost V 0 bases and J 0 bases, with 9 bases left between them. There are 15 residues in the CDR3. Germline CDR1 reads LNHDA; CDR2 reads SQIVND (reference sequence). The CDR3 reads CASSIEVQPSYEQYF. The CDR3 nucleotides read TGTGCCAGTAGTATAGAGGTGCAGCCCTCCTACGAGCAGTACTTC.

This clonotype was detected many times. This rearrangement joins TRBV3-1 to TRBJ1-1, with no clear D. From germline, CDR1 is LGHDT and CDR2 YNNKEL (reference sequence). The V end lost 4 bases, the J end lost 0 bases, and 9 bases lay between the germline ends. CDR3 size: 14 residues. The CDR3 spells CASSPGRLNTEAFF. CDR3 nucleotides: TGTGCCAGCAGCCCGGGCCGGCTGAACACTGAAGCTTTCTTT.

The chain uses TRBV24-1 and TRBJ1-4, with a tentative D call TRBD1 (5 bases). The V end lost 4 bases, the J end lost 7 bases, and 15 bases lay between the germline ends. The CDR3 totals 15 residues. From germline, CDR1 is KGHDR and CDR2 SFDVKD. CDR3 sequence (DNA): TGTGCCACCAGTGACTCGACAGACAGATTTGAAAAACTGTTTTTT. This gives the protein CATSDSTDRFEKLFF.

This clonotype was observed at least ten times. V and J are TRBV2 and TRBJ1-1, with a weak D call TRBD1 (5 bases). Trimming removed 3 bases at V and 0 bases at J, with 8 bases between. Germline V gene lookup returns CDR1 SNHLY and CDR2 FYNNEI. The CDR3 is 14 residues long. CDR3 amino acids: CASSEGRLNTEAFF. The CDR3 bases are TGTGCCAGCAGTGAGGGACGGCTGAACACTGAAGCTTTCTTT.

V usage is TRBV7-9 and J usage is TRBJ2-2, with 11 bases that match TRBD1. From germline, CDR1 is SEHNR and CDR2 FQNEAQ (reference sequence). This CDR3 is 17 amino acids long. The ends lost 5 bases at V and 2 bases at J; junction bases unmatched: 7. CDR3 sequence reads: CASSGTGGGLNTGELFF. Here the CDR3 DNA reads TGTGCCAGCAGCGGGACAGGGGGGGGGCTTAACACCGGGGAGCTGTTTTTT.